The entry that follows covers one TCR beta chain sequence. This sample is drawn from a study of blood T cell repertoires in COVID-19. Study-level information: Samples taken during acute and convalescent COVID-19 were collected in the United States, Italy and Spain. T cells, B-cell-depleted T cells, or PBMCs provided the cDNA or gDNA that served as material.

This CDR3 comprises 14 residues. In germline, CDR1 is LNHDA, CDR2 SQIVND (reference sequence). The V end was cut by 5 bases, the J end by 3 bases, with 13 bases between. In the original processing: Reference gene primers were amplified, and this amplification served to estimate nucleated cell counts. The protocol was immunoSEQ multiplex PCR, while the TCRdb copy is restricted to in-frame clones and leaves out a portion. For V, J and clone size, that table is used; D and trimming come from the DNA. This table has about 83,000 clones, about 82% appearing once. J is TRBJ1-1 and V is TRBV19; D may be TRBD1 (6 bases). The sequence was collected from a man in his forties or fifties with active COVID-19. Source material: peripheral blood. In DNA form, the CDR3 reads TGTGCCAGTAGTGGTGGGGGCGACGACACTGAAGCTTTCTTT. Translating it yields CASSGGGDDTEAFF.